These 14 T cell receptor beta chains share one sample of origin, sequenced in a study of shared T cell receptors in the human thymus. Libraries were prepared by immunoSEQ multiplex PCR; TCRdb keeps only in-frame clonotypes and omits some of them. Among hundreds of thousands of clones, 88% were seen once, and the ten largest hold roughly 0.0097%. These data also featured in a second study, about human thymus T cells.

The material sequenced was thymocytes. The receptors derive from a boy in the first two years of life with a congenital heart defect.

CDR3 region: CASSLSLAGVVTDTQYF. CDR3 nucleotide sequence: TGTGCCAGCAGTTTAAGTCTAGCGGGAGTCGTTACAGATACGCAGTATTTT. The V and J genes are TRBV27 and TRBJ2-3, with 10 bases aligning to TRBD2. The CDR3 totals 17 residues. Germline CDR1 MNHEY, CDR2 SMNVEV (reference sequence). Unmatched junction bases numbered 8, after V lost 2 bases and J lost 3 bases.

J is TRBJ2-2 and V is TRBV19; tentatively, D is TRBD2 (5 bases). The V gene's germline CDR1 is LNHDA and CDR2 SQIVND (reference sequence). The CDR3 length is 14 residues. V lost 3 bases and J 7 bases, leaving 12 bases between the germline ends. The CDR3 region has the DNA TGTGCCAGTAGTATCCGGGATCGGGGCGGGGAGCTGTTTTTT. It is translated as CASSIRDRGGELFF.

CDR3 sequence: CASSPDRGAPGLAEYEQYF. CDR3 coding DNA: TGTGCCAGCAGCCCGGACAGGGGCGCACCGGGACTAGCGGAGTACGAGCAGTACTTC. This rearrangement joins TRBV11-2 to TRBJ2-7; the match to TRBD2 covers 11 bases. Germline CDR1 is SGHAT and CDR2 is FQNNGV. CDR3 length: 19 residues. The V gene end was trimmed by 5 bases and the J gene end by 4 bases; junction bases not matched to a gene: 19.

The chain employs TRBV5-6 and TRBJ2-7; D is perhaps TRBD1 (7 bases). Germline CDR1 and CDR2: SGHDT and YYEEEE. The CDR3 loop spans 18 amino acids. V was shortened by 4 bases and J by 4 bases, with 27 bases between the two germline ends. The CDR3 DNA reads TGTGCCAGCAGCCCCCAGGGGGGCCTTGGGACAGAGGATTACGAGCAGTACTTC. This gives the protein CASSPQGGLGTEDYEQYF.

V and J are TRBV4-1 and TRBJ2-7, with a tentative D call TRBD2 (6 bases). Germline CDR1 MGHRA, CDR2 YSYEKL. The CDR3 has 12 amino acids. The V gene lost 4 bases and the J gene lost 9 bases, with 13 bases spanning the gap. CDR3 bases: TGCGCCAGCAGCCCCATGCCCGGGGGGCAGTACTTC. It codes for CASSPMPGGQYF.

J is TRBJ2-3 and V is TRBV28, with a weak D call TRBD2 (7 bases). Germline V gene sequence: CDR1 MDHEN, CDR2 SYDVKM. The CDR3 loop spans 17 amino acids. The ends were cut back, 6 bases at V and 0 bases at J, with 19 bases in the middle. The CDR3 coding sequence is TGTGCCAGCAGCCCTTGGGAGGGACACTCTAGCACAGATACGCAGTATTTT. Translation: CASSPWEGHSSTDTQYF.

V usage is TRBV12-1 and J usage is TRBJ1-2. TRBV12-1 is described as a pseudogene. CDR3 length equals 16 residues. CDR3 DNA: TGTGCCAGCAGCAGAGTCCTAACCCCAAAGTTGGATGGCTACACCTTC. Translation gives CASSRVLTPKLDGYTF.

This clone has only one observation. CDR3 sequence reads: CASSQDGIAADNEQFF. DNA for the CDR3: TGCGCCAGCAGCCAAGATGGGATTGCAGCGGACAATGAGCAGTTCTTC. The rearrangement uses TRBV4-1 and TRBJ2-1; D perhaps matches TRBD2 (5 bases). The CDR3 runs to 16 residues. CDR1 MGHRA and CDR2 YSYEKL come from the germline V gene. The V end was cut by 0 bases, the J end by 5 bases, with 14 bases between.

The J gene is TRBJ2-3, the V gene TRBV4-3; 7 bases are a match to TRBD2. CDR1 LGHNA and CDR2 YSLEER come from the germline V gene. The CDR3 runs 16 residues. V lost 0 bases to trimming and J lost 5 bases; unmatched junction nucleotides: 8. The CDR3 DNA sequence: TGCGCCAGCAGCCAAGAGGTCGCGGGAGTGATAGATACGCAGTATTTT. Translating it yields CASSQEVAGVIDTQYF.

The chain has TRBV9 and TRBJ2-3; 11 bases are a match to TRBD2. With 0 bases clipped from V and 3 bases from J, the junction kept 9 bases outside the gene matches. This CDR3 is 18 amino acids long. CDR1 and CDR2 from the germline V gene are SGDLS and YYNGEE. The CDR3 nucleotides are TGTGCCAGCAGCGTAGACACTAGCGGGAGCATATTGACAGATACGCAGTATTTT. Its protein product is CASSVDTSGSILTDTQYF.

This clone was observed a single time. This chain uses TRBV7-2 with TRBJ2-1; D is possibly TRBD1 (5 bases). The CDR3 sequence is 17 residues long. In germline, CDR1 is SGHTA, CDR2 FQGNSA. The V end lost 0 bases, the J end lost 4 bases, and 16 bases lay between the germline ends. CDR3 DNA sequence: TGTGCCAGCAGCTTAGCCCCCCGACAGACACTATACAATGAGCAGTTCTTC. As protein: CASSLAPRQTLYNEQFF.

This clone appeared a single time. This sequence joins TRBV27 and TRBJ2-2; D uncertain. Trimming took off 4 bases at V and 8 bases at J, with 5 bases between the two ends. The germline CDR1 and CDR2 sequences are MNHEY and SMNVEV (reference sequence). The CDR3 runs to 11 residues. This CDR3 is CASSSLGELFF. CDR3 in DNA: TGTGCCAGCAGTTCCCTAGGGGAGCTGTTTTTT.

The chain recombines TRBV28 with TRBJ2-7; 13 bases match TRBD2. Germline V gives CDR1 MDHEN, CDR2 SYDVKM. CDR3 length: 15 residues. J gave up 6 bases and V 5 bases, and 7 bases lay outside the gene matches. The CDR3 loop reads CASSPWTSGSGEQYF. In DNA, the CDR3 is TGTGCCAGCAGTCCCTGGACTAGCGGGAGCGGCGAGCAGTACTTC.

For the CDR3, the DNA is TGTGCCACGTGGGAGGAGGGCGACACAGATACGCAGTATTTT. It encodes CATWEEGDTDTQYF. The rearrangement uses TRBV27 and TRBJ2-3; possible D gene TRBD2, 6 bases. The CDR3 covers 14 residues. From germline, CDR1 is MNHEY and CDR2 SMNVEV (reference sequence). V was clipped by 10 bases and J by 2 bases, with 16 bases between them.